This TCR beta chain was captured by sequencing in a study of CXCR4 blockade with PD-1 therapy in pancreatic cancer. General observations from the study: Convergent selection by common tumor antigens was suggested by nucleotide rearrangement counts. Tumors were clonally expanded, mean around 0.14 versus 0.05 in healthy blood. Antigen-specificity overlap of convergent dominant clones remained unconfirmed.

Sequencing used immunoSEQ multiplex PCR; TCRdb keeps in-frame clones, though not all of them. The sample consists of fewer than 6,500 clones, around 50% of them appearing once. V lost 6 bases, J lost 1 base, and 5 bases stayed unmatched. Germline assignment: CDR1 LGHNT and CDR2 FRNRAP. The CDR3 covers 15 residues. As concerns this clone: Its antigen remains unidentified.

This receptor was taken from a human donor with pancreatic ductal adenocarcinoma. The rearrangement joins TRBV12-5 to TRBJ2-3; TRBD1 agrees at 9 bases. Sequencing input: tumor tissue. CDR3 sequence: CASGYGTGRTDTQYF. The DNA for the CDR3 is TGTGCTAGTGGGTACGGGACAGGGCGCACAGATACGCAGTATTTT.